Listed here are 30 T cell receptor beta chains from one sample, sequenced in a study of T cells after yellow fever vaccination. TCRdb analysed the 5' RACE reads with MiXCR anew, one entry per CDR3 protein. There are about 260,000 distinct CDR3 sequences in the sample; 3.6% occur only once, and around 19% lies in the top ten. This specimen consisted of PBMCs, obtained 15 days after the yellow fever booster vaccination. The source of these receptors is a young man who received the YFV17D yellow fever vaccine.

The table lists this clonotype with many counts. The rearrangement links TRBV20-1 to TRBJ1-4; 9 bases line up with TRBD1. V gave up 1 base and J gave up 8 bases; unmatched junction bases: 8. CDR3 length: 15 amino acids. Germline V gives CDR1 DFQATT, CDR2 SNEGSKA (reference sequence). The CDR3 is CSARGVGTGNEKLFF. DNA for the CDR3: TGCAGTGCTAGAGGGGTCGGGACAGGGAACGAAAAACTGTTTTTT.

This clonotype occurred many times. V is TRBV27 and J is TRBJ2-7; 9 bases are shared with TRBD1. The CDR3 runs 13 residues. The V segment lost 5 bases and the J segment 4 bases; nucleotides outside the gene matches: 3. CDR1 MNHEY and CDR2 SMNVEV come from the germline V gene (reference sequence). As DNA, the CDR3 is TGTGCCAGCAGTCTCGGGACAGGGTACGAGCAGTACGTC. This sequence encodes CASSLGTGYEQYV.

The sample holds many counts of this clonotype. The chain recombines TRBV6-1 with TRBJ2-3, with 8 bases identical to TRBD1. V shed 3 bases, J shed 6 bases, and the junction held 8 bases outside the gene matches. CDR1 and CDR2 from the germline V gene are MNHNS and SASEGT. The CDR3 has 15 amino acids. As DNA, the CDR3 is TGTGCCAGCAGTGAGTACCTCGGGACAGGCGATACGCAGTATTTT. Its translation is CASSEYLGTGDTQYF.

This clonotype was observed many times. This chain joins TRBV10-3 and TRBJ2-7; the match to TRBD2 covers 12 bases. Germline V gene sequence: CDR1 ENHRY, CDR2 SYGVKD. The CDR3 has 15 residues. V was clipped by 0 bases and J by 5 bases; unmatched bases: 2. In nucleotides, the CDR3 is TGTGCCATCAGTGAGTCGACTAGCGGGGGCGACGAGCAGTACTTC. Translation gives CAISESTSGGDEQYF.

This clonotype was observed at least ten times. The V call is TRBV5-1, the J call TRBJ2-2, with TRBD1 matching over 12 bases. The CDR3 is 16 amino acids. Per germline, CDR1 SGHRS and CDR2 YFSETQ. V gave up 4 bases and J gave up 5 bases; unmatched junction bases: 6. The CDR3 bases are TGCGCCAGCAGCCAGGGACAGGGGGCATTAACCGGGGAGCTGTTTTTT. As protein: CASSQGQGALTGELFF.

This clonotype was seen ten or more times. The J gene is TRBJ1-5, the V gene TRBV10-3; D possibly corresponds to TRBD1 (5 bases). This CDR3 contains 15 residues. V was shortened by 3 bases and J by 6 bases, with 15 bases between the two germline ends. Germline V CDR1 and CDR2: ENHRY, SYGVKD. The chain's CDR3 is CAISDGTRGGQPQHF. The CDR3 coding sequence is TGTGCCATCAGTGATGGGACCCGGGGAGGTCAGCCCCAGCATTTT.

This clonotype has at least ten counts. CDR3 nucleotides: TGTGCCAGCAGTTTAAGCCGGACTAGCGGGGACGAGCAGTTCTTC. Translation: CASSLSRTSGDEQFF. The gene calls are TRBV12-3 or TRBV12-4 and TRBJ2-1; 12 bases agree with TRBD2. The trim removed 2 bases at V and 10 bases at J, leaving 6 bases unmatched. The CDR3 spans 15 residues.

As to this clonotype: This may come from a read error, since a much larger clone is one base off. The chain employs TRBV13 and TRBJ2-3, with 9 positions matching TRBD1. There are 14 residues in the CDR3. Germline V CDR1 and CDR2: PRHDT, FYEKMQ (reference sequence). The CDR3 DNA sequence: TGTGCCAGCCGCTTTGGGACAGGGCGGGATACGCAGTATTTT. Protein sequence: CASRFGTGRDTQYF.

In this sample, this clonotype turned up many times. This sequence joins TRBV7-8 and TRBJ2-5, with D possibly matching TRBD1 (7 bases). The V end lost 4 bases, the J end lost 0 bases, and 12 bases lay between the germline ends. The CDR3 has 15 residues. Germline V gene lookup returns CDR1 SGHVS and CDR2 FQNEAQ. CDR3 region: CASSYQGGYQETQYF. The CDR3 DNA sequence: TGTGCCAGCAGCTATCAGGGGGGTTACCAAGAGACCCAGTACTTC.

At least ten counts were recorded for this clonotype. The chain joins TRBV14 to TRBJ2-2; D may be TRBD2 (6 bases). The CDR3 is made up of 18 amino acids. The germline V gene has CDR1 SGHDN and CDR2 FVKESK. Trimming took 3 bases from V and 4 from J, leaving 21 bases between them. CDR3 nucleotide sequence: TGTGCCAGCAGCCAGGTTTTTCCAGGGACTTCCCTCACCGGGGAGCTGTTTTTT. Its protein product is CASSQVFPGTSLTGELFF. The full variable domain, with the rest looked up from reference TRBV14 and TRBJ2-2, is EAGVTQFPSHSVIEKGQTVTLRCDPISGHDNLYWYRRVMGKEIKFLLHFVKESKQDESGMPNNRFLAERTGGTYSTLKVQPAELEDSGVYFCASSQVFPGTSLTGELFFGEGSRLTVL.

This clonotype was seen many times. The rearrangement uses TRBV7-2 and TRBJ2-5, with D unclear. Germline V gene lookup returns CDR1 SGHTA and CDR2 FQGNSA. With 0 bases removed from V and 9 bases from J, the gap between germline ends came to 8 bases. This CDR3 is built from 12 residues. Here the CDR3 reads CASSLAGSAQYF. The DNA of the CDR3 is TGTGCCAGCAGCTTAGCGGGCTCGGCCCAGTACTTC.

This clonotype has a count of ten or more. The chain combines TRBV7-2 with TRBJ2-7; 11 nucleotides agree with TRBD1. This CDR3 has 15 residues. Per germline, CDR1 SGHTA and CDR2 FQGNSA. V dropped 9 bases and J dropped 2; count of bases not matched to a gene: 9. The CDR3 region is CASQRWTGGTYEQYF. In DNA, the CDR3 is TGTGCCAGTCAACGGTGGACAGGGGGCACCTACGAGCAGTACTTC.

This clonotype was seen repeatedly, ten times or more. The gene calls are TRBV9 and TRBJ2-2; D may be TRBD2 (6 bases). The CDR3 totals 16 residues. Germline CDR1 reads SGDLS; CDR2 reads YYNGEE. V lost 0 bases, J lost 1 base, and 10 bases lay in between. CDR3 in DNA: TGTGCCAGCAGCGTAGGGAGTAGCGGGAACACCGGGGAGCTGTTTTTT. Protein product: CASSVGSSGNTGELFF. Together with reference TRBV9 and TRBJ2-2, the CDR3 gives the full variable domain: DSGVTQTPKHLITATGQRVTLRCSPRSGDLSVYWYQQSLDQGLQFLIQYYNGEERAKGNILERFSAQQFPDLHSELNLSSLELGDSALYFCASSVGSSGNTGELFFGEGSRLTVL.

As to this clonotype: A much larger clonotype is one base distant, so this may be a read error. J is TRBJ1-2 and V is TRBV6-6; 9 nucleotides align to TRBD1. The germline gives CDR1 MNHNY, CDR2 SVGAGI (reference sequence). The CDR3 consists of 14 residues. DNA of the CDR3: TGTTCCAGCAGTTTGGGACAGGGTGGCTATGGCTACACCTTC. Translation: CSSSLGQGGYGYTF.

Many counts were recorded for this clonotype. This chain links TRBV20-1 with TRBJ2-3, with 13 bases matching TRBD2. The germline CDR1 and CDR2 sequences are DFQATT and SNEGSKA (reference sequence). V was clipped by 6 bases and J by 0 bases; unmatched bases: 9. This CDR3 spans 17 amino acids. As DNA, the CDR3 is TGCAGTGCGGGGGGACTAGCGGGGCAAACTAGCACAGATACGCAGTATTTT. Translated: CSAGGLAGQTSTDTQYF.

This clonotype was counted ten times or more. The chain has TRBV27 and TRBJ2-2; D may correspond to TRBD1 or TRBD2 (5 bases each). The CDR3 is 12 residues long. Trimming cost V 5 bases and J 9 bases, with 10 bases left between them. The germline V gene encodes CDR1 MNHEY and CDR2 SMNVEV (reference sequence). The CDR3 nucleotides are TGTGCCAGCAGTGCCCCGGGGCGGGAGCTGTTTTTT. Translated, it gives CASSAPGRELFF.

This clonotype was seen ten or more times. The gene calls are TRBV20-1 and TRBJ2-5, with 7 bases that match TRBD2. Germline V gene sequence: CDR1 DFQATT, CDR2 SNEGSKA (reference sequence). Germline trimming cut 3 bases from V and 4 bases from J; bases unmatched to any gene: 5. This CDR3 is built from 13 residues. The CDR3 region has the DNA TGCAGTGCTAGCGGGGGGTCTTCAGAGACCCAGTACTTC. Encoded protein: CSASGGSSETQYF.

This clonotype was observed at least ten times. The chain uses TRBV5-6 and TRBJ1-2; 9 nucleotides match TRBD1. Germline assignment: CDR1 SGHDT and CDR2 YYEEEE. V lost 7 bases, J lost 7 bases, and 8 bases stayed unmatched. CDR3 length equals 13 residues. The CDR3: CASCLDRGAGYTF. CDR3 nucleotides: TGTGCCAGCTGCCTAGACAGGGGGGCTGGCTACACCTTC.

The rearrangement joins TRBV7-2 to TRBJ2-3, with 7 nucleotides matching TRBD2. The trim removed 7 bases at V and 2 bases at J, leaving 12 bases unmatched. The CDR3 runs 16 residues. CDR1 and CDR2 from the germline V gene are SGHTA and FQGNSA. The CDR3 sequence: CASTPFLTSATDTQYF. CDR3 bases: TGTGCCAGCACCCCGTTCTTAACTAGCGCCACAGATACGCAGTATTTT.

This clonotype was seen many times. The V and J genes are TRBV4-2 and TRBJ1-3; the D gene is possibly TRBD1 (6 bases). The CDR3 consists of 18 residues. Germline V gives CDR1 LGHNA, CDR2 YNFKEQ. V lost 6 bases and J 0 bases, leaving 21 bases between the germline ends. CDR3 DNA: TGTGCCAGCAGTTCAGCTAAGGGGGTCGCCATCTCTGGAAACACCATATATTTT. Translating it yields CASSSAKGVAISGNTIYF.

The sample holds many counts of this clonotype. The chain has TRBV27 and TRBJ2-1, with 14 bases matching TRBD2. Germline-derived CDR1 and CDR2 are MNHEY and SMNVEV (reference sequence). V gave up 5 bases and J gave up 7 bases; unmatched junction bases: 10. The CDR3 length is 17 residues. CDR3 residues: CASSLRTSGGISNEQFF. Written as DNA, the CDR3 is TGTGCCAGCAGTCTAAGGACTAGCGGGGGGATTTCGAATGAGCAGTTCTTC.

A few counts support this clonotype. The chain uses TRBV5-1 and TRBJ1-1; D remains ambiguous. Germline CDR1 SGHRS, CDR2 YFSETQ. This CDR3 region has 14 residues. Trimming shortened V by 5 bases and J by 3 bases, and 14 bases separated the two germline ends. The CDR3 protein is CASSINEGYTEAFF. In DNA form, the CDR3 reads TGCGCCAGCAGTATAAACGAAGGATACACTGAAGCTTTCTTT.

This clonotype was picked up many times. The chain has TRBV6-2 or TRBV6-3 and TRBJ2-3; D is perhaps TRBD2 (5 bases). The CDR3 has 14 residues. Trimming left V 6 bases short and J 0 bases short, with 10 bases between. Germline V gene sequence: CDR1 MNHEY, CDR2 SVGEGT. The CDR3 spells CASRDFPSTDTQYF. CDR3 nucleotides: TGTGCCAGCAGGGACTTCCCTAGCACAGATACGCAGTATTTT.

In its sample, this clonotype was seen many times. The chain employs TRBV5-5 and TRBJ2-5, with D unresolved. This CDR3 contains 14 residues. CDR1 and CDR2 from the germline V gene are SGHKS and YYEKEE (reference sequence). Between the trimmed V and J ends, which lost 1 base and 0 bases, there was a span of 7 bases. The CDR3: CASSLMPNQETQYF. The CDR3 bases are TGTGCCAGCAGCTTGATGCCGAACCAAGAGACCCAGTACTTC.

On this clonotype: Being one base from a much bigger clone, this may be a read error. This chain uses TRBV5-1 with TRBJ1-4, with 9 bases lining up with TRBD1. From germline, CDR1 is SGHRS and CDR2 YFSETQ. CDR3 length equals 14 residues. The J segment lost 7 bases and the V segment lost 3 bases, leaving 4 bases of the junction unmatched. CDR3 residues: CASSWGQGGEKLFF. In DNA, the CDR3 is TGCGCCAGCAGCTGGGGACAGGGTGGTGAAAAACTGTTTTTT.

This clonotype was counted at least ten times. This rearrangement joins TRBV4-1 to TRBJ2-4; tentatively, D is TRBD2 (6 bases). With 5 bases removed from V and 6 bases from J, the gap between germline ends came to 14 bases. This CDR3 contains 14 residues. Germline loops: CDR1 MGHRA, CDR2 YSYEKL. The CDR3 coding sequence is TGCGCCAGCAGCGAGGGTGGGGGGACAAACATTCAGTACTTC. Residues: CASSEGGGTNIQYF.

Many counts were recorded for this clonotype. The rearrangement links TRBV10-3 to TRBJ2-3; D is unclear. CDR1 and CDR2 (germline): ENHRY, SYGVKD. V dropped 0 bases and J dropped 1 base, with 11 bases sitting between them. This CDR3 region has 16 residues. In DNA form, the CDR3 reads TGTGCCATCAGTGAGTCGAATTGGCCCGGCACAGATACGCAGTATTTT. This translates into CAISESNWPGTDTQYF.

The CDR3, as DNA: TGTGCCAGCTCACCAGTCGGGGAGGCTGGGGCCAACGTCCTGACTTTC. Its translation is CASSPVGEAGANVLTF. The chain employs TRBV18 and TRBJ2-6, with TRBD2 as a possible D gene (6 bases). CDR1 and CDR2 (germline): KGHSH, LQKENI. This CDR3 spans 16 amino acids. Trimming stripped 2 bases from V and 2 bases from J, with 10 bases between.

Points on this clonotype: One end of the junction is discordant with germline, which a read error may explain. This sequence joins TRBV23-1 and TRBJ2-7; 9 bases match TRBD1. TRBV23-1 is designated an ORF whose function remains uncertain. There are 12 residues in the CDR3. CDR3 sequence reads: CASSQSGQGRHF. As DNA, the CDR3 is TGCGCCAGCAGTCAATCGGGACAGGGAAGGCACTTC.

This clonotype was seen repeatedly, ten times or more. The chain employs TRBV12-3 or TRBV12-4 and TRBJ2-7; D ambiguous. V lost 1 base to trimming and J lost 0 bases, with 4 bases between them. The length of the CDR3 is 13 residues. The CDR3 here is CASSLDNSYEQYF. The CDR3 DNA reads TGTGCCAGCAGTTTAGACAACTCCTACGAGCAGTACTTC.